This T cell receptor (beta chain) emerged from a study of blood T cells in healthy people across ages. The CDR3 sequence is 14 residues long. The germline CDR1 and CDR2 sequences are SQVTM and ANQGSEA. Trimming removed 1 base from V and 2 bases from J, with 10 bases in between. Primed by a sample-barcoded 5' primer and a J-beta primer mix, a second PCR proceeded for roughly 6 to 12 cycles. Each sample provided no less than 2.5 million CDR3-containing paired-end reads. A single record per CDR3 protein comes from TCRdb applying MiXCR to the 5' RACE reads. Among hundreds of thousands of distinct CDR3 sequences listed, 58% were seen once.

This clonotype was obtained from a man younger than 45 in good health. The rearrangement links TRBV29-1 to TRBJ2-3; TRBD1 is a possible D gene (5 bases). Sequenced: blood. The CDR3 sequence: CSVEGTTATDTQYF. The CDR3 DNA is TGCAGCGTTGAAGGGACAACTGCCACAGATACGCAGTATTTT.